This T cell receptor beta chain was sequenced during a study of cytomegalovirus exposure and HLA in healthy donors (dated by TCRdb to the late 2010s). Context from the whole study: An earlier analysis of approximately 640 of the donors reported 276 Gb of sequence data and some 120 million unique TCR beta sequences from some 180 million T cells. An early release that covered approximately 600 HLA-typed donors contained about 300 gigabases of sequencing data and tens of millions of unique TCR sequences. The later analysis used no new phenotypic data to find candidate immune exposures, relying instead on TCR beta sequences and their occurrence across donors. Along with the roughly 670-subject first cohort, a separate validation cohort of roughly 110 different subjects was used. Among under 450 genotyped donors of the cohort, an average of roughly 240,000 unique TCR beta nucleotide sequences were sequenced per donor, around 20% of them non-productive. High-throughput TCR immunosequencing, statistical association of individual TCRs with disease status, and machine learning were combined to predict cytomegalovirus infection status. Several DR-DQ haplotypes were handled as single units for association and clustering, since linkage in the cohort was strong. A later genetic analysis used genome-wide SNP genotypes for 398 of the 666 donors, treating that subset as a discovery cohort. Using immunosequencing, the study profiled T cell repertoires from fewer than 700 subjects and related those repertoires to cytomegalovirus serostatus. In a later analysis, previously published TCR beta repertoires from 600 to 850 donors were re-analyzed and high-resolution HLA genotyping was added so that TCR occurrence patterns could be studied. To decide whether each TCR beta V gene segment behaved as functional or pseudogenic, an earlier analysis of approximately 600 of the donors relied on high-throughput TCR beta sequencing. HLA typing covered class I and class II loci at four-digit resolution. The number of typed donors differed by locus: about 620-630 for A, B, C, DRB1 and DQB1; approximately 520 for DQA1; approximately 610 for DPA1; and about 450 for DPB1. All discovery cohort repertoires had been generated using a single sequencing platform. The study aimed to test whether signatures of past pathogen exposure could be identified by cataloging public T cell receptors. Alongside the repertoire data, information on donor age, sex, ethnicity and CMV serostatus was compiled. Among the approximately 430 genotyped donors, around 79% belonged to the genetic ancestry cluster associated with self-reported Caucasian donors.

The CDR3 covers 13 residues, taking in both the cysteine and the phenylalanine. Only CDR3 DNA is held: 39 bases, read in frame from base 1. V lost 0 bases and J lost 6 bases; the stretch between them is 6 bases long. The germline V gene encodes CDR1 PRHDT and CDR2 FYEKMQ (reference sequence). Broad study findings and their caveats: When HLA alleles, especially DR and DQ, strongly co-occurred, attributing TCR associations to individual alleles was difficult. The earlier analysis of some 560 of the donors excluded fewer than 20 rarely observed V segments, including chromosome 9 orphons, because counts were too low. Most TCR sequences were observed very rarely across donors, whereas some public TCRs were present in many individuals. A few of the identified cytomegalovirus-associated TCR beta chains were confirmed in vitro to be specific for cytomegalovirus antigens. In both the original and validation cohorts, the classifier was reported to diagnose cytomegalovirus status with high specificity and sensitivity. The presence/absence analyses assumed that sequencing depth was roughly uniform across donors, and that assumption may not be true. In an earlier analysis of more than 450 of the donors, most TCR beta V segments were observed in productive rearrangements about 90% or about 30% of the time, broadly matching IMGT annotations. The authors suggested that the approach could potentially be extended to other disease states and immunological phenotypes. A further reported finding was that TCR beta sequences accurately predicted the HLA-A and HLA-B alleles for most subjects in the first cohort. In a later analysis, 16,951 TCR beta sequences were associated with specific HLA alleles at a false discovery rate of 0.05. According to a later analysis, TCR association rates differed among HLA loci, with DRB1 alleles showing the most associated TCRs and HLA-C alleles showing the fewest. In a later genetic analysis, fewer N-insertions in productive TCRs were reported among donors in an Asian-associated ancestry cluster than the roughly 670-donor mean. Because some donors lacked HLA typing at each locus, the association tests relied only on the typed subset. This cohort had only TCR beta chains sequenced, and the lack of alpha or paired-chain data limited which features could be detected. A cluster of highly shared sequence variants was judged likely to represent a technical artifact of the sequencing pipeline. V-gene and J-gene trimming of TCR beta chains was associated with a missense DCLRE1C variant in a later genetic analysis, and the association was replicated in an independent cohort. Some IMGT-functional V segments, including TRBV6-2 and TRBV6-3, could not be distinguished by the 87-base-pair reads and were therefore excluded. Most CMV-associated TCR beta chains appeared to be HLA-restricted in a later analysis, and the HLA associations seemed to be driven largely by CMV exposure. Correlated functional status among segregating V segments might reflect linkage disequilibrium, but an unknown experimental factor could not be ruled out. The study gave a list of some 150 TCR beta chains associated with cytomegalovirus. A later analysis reported that several top co-occurrence clusters appeared linked to parvovirus B19, influenza, CMV and Epstein-Barr virus. A later analysis found that HLA-associated TCR beta chains were more clonally expanded and had lower generation probabilities than equally common non-associated chains. The only immune exposure information available for the cohort was CMV serostatus.

The cohort was made up of several hundred healthy bone marrow donors. All cohort members were sampled while nominally healthy, although unrecorded immune exposures were likely present. The donor tested CMV seronegative and was one of the 352 seronegative cohort members. Every donor gave a peripheral blood sample, and the peripheral blood mononuclear cells from that sample were used for TCR beta sequencing. The Qiagen DNeasy Blood Extraction Kit was used to extract genomic DNA from the blood cell samples. Library preparation used the immunoSEQ multiplex PCR assay. The multiplex PCR relied on a mix of 60 forward primers for TCR Vbeta segments and 13 reverse primers for TCR Jbeta segments. Amplification of the CDR3 region of rearranged TCR beta genes was performed with a multiplex PCR assay on genomic DNA. On the Illumina HiSeq System, the amplified TCR beta libraries were sequenced as 87-base-pair reads. Turning to the authors' computational methods: A later analysis counted tens of millions of unique TCR beta chains across the 500 to 850 repertoires, and 9 million to 14 million of these chains were shared by at least two donors. Raw reads were error-corrected and collapsed into unique sequences with a nearest-neighbor algorithm that merged closely related sequences to remove PCR and sequencing errors. Alignment of CDR3 sequences to IMGT reference sequences was used to assign V, D and J gene segments. For a sequence to be retained, a match of at least six nucleotides to both a V gene segment and a J gene segment was required. Rearrangements were called productive when the CDR3 lacked stop codons and stayed in frame with V and J; all others were non-productive. CDR3 was defined by IMGT convention, running from the second conserved V-encoded cysteine to the conserved J-encoded phenylalanine. In an earlier analysis of roughly 610 of the donors, sequences lacking an unambiguous match to a single V gene segment were excluded. In an earlier analysis of approximately 590 of the donors, a V segment was called functional when productive rearrangements were above 56.7%, and segregating when the standard deviation between donors exceeded 5%. To diagnose cytomegalovirus status from the catalog of TCR beta chain sequences, a statistical classification framework was built. V and J gene assignment, in a later analysis, came from comparing TCR nucleotide sequences with IMGT/GENE-DB human TR gene sequences. In a later analysis, CDR3 sequences and most-parsimonious VDJ recombination scenarios were assigned using the TCRdist pipeline. In a later analysis, each TCR beta chain was defined by its CDR3 amino acid sequence together with its V-gene family, and reads without a unique V-gene family were excluded. A later analysis removed 550 to 700 highly shared, low-generation-probability nucleotide sequences to deal with suspected cross-contamination and a sequencing artifact. In a later analysis, a clonal expansion index was calculated for each public chain from normalized within-repertoire ranks of inferred template counts. In a later analysis, generation probabilities were computed with a VDJ recombination model fitted to out-of-frame rearrangements, and the resulting probabilities were checked against IGoR. In a later analysis, hypergeometric tests were used to score TCR-TCR, TCR-HLA and TCR-CMV co-occurrence, with a repertoire-size bias correction applied to TCR pairs. In a later analysis, false discovery rates were estimated by permuting HLA or CMV assignments 20 times. In a later analysis, co-occurring TCRs were grouped using DBSCAN, with TCRdist sequence similarity added in when clustering inside HLA-allele-positive subsets. Co-occurrence clustering excluded repertoires with fewer than 30,000 or more than 120,000 public chains, plus five with anomalous nucleotide sharing. The table was pulled from immuneACCESS by TCRdb, which kept in-frame rearrangements only. Such tables lose some clones; where checked, under half of the loss comes from unresolved V genes, and the rest has no known cause. V and J calls and clone size are given by that table; D and trimming were obtained from the DNA. The sample yields about 100,000 clones; 73% were counted once. The ten largest account for roughly 3.5% of the sample.

This clone showed up just a few times. The antigen it recognizes is unknown. Per-base qualities were not stored, and no clone one base away is much larger. This TCR was sampled from a middle-aged man in good health and CMV-seronegative. The chain couples TRBV13 to TRBJ2-1; the D gene is not confidently resolved. Sequencing used PBMCs. The CDR3 protein is CASSLGRSNEQFF. Here is the DNA: TGTGCCAGCAGCTTAGGCAGATCCAATGAGCAGTTCTTC. With all but the CDR3 taken from the reference TRBV13 and TRBJ2-1 genes, the full variable domain is: AAGVIQSPRHLIKEKRETATLKCYPIPRHDTVYWYQQGPGQDPQFLISFYEKMQSDKGSIPDRFSAQQFSDYHSELNMSSLELGDSALYFCASSLGRSNEQFFGPGTRLTVL.